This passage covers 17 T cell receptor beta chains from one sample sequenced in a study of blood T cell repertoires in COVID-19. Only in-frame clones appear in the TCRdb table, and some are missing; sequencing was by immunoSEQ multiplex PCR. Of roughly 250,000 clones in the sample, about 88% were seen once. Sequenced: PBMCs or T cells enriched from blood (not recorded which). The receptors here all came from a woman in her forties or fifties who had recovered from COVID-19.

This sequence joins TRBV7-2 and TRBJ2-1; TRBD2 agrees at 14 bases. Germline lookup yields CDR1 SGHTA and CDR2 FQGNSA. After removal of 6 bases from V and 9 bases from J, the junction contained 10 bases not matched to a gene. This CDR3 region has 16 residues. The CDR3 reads CASSPGGLAGVTEQFF. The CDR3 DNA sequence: TGTGCCAGCAGTCCAGGGGGACTAGCGGGAGTCACTGAGCAGTTCTTC.

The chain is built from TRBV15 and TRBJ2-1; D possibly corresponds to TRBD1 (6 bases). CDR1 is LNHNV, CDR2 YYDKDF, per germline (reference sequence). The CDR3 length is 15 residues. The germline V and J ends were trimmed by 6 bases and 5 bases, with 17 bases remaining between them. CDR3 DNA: TGTGCCACCAGGAGACCCGGGACACTCAACAATGAGCAGTTCTTC. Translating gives CATRRPGTLNNEQFF.

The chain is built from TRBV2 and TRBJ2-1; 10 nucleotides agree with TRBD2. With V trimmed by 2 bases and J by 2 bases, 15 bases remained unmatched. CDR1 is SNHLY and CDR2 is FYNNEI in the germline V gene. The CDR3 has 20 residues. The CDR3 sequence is CASSERGGLAGALTYNEQFF. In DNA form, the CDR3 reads TGTGCCAGCAGTGAAAGGGGCGGGCTAGCGGGAGCGCTTACCTACAATGAGCAGTTCTTC.

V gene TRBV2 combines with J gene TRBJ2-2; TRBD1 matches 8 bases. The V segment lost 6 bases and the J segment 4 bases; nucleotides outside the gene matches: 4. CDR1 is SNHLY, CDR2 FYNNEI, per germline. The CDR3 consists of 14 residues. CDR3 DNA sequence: TGTGCCAGCAGGGGACAGGAGGTCACCGGGGAGCTGTTTTTT. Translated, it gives CASRGQEVTGELFF.

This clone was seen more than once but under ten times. The CDR3 region is CASSWSNTGVRYEQYF. The CDR3 DNA reads TGTGCCAGCAGTTGGTCGAACACGGGGGTGCGGTACGAGCAGTACTTC. The V and J genes are TRBV6-2 or TRBV6-3 and TRBJ2-7, with a possible D match to TRBD2 (6 bases). Trimming took 4 bases from V and 4 from J, leaving 20 bases between them. The CDR3 loop spans 16 amino acids. The germline gives CDR1 MNHEY, CDR2 SVGEGT.

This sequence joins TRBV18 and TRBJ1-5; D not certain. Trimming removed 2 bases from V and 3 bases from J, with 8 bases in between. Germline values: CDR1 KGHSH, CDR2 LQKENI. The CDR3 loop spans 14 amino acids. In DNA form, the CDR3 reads TGTGCCAGCTCACCAGACGGGAACAATCAGCCCCAGCATTTT. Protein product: CASSPDGNNQPQHF.

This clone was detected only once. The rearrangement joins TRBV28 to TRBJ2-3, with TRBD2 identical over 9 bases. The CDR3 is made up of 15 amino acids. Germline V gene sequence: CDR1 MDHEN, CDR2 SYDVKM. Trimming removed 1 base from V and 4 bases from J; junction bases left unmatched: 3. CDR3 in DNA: TGTGCCAGCAGTTTATCTAGCGGGAAGGCAGATACGCAGTATTTT. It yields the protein CASSLSSGKADTQYF.

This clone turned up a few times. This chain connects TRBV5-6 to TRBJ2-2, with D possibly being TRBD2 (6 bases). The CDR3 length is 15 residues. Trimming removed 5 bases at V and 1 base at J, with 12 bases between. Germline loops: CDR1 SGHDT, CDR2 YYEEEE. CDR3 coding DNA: TGTGCCAGCAGGCAATGGAGGGGGAACACCGGGGAGCTGTTTTTT. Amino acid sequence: CASRQWRGNTGELFF. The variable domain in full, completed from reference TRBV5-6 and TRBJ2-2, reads DAGVTQSPTHLIKTRGQQVTLRCSPKSGHDTVSWYQQALGQGPQFIFQYYEEEERQRGNFPDRFSGHQFPNYSSELNVNALLLGDSALYLCASRQWRGNTGELFFGEGSRLTVL.

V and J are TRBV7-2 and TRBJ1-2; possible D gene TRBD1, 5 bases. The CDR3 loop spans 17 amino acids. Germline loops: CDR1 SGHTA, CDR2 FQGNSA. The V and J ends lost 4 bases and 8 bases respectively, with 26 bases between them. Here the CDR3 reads CASSSYIPWAFQGGYTF. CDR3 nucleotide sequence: TGTGCCAGCAGCTCCTACATCCCCTGGGCATTCCAGGGCGGCTACACCTTC. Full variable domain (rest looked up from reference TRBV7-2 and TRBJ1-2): GAGVSQSPSNKVTEKGKDVELRCDPISGHTALYWYRQSLGQGLEFLIYFQGNSAPDKSGLPSDRFSAERTGGSVSTLTIQRTQQEDSAVYLCASSSYIPWAFQGGYTFGSGTRLTVV.

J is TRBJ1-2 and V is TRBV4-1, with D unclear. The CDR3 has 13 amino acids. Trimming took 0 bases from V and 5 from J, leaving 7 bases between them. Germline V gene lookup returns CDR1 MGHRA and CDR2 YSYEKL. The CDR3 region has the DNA TGCGCCAGCAGCCAAGATCTCCCGTATGGCTACACCTTC. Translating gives CASSQDLPYGYTF.

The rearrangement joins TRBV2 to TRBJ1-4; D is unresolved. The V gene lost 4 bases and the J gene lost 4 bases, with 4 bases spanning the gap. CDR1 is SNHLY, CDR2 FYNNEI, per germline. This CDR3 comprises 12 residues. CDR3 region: CASSAYNEKLFF. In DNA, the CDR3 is TGTGCCAGCAGTGCCTATAATGAAAAACTGTTTTTT.

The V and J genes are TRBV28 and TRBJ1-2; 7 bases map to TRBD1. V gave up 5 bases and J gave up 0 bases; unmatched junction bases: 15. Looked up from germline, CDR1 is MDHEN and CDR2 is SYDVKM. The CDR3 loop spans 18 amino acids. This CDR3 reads CASSTPLTTTGTNYGYTF. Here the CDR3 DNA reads TGTGCCAGCAGTACTCCCCTAACAACGACAGGGACTAACTATGGCTACACCTTC.

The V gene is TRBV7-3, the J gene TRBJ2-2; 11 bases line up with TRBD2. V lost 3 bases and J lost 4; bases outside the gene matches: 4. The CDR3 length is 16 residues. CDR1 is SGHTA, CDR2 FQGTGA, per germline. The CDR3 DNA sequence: TGTGCCAGCAGCTTTACTAGCGGGAGTCCCACCGGGGAGCTGTTTTTT. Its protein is CASSFTSGSPTGELFF.

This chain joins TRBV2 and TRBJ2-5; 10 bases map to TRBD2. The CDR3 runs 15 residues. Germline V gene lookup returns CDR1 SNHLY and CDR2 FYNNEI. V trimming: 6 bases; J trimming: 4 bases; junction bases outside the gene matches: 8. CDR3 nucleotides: TGTGCCAGCAGCCTAGCGGGAGCCCCAGGAGAGACCCAGTACTTC. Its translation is CASSLAGAPGETQYF. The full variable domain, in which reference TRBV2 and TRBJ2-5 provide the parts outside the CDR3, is EPEVTQTPSHQVTQMGQEVILRCVPISNHLYFYWYRQILGQKVEFLVSFYNNEISEKSEIFDDQFSVERPDGSNFTLKIRSTKLEDSAMYFCASSLAGAPGETQYFGPGTRLLVL.

CDR3 DNA sequence: TGTGCCAGCAGTTTAAGGGGGATCGGGGAGCTGTTTTTT. The encoded protein is CASSLRGIGELFF. The rearrangement joins TRBV27 to TRBJ2-2; maybe TRBD1 (6 bases). Looked up from germline, CDR1 is MNHEY and CDR2 is SMNVEV (reference sequence). The V end lost 2 bases, the J end lost 7 bases, and 8 bases lay between the germline ends. This CDR3 is built from 13 residues.

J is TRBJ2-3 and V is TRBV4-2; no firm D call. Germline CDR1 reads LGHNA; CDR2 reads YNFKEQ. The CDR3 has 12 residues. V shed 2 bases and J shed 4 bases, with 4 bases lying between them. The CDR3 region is CASSQQSDTQYF. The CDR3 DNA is TGTGCCAGCAGCCAACAGTCAGATACGCAGTATTTT.

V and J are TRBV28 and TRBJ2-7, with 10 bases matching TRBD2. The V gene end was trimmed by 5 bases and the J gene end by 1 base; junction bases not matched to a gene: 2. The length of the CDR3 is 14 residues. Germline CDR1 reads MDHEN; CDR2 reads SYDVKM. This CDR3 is CASSRLAGSYEQYF. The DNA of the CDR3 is TGTGCCAGCAGTAGACTAGCGGGTTCCTACGAGCAGTACTTC.